This T cell receptor beta chain was profiled in a study of cytomegalovirus exposure and HLA in healthy donors (dated by TCRdb to the late 2010s). Concerning the study at large: An earlier analysis of fewer than 750 of the donors reported 250 to 300 Gb of sequence data and roughly 120 million unique TCR beta sequences obtained from approximately 180 million T cells. To study patterns of TCR occurrence, a later analysis re-analyzed previously published TCR beta repertoires from hundreds of donors and added high-resolution HLA genotyping. The aim of the study was to test whether cataloging public T cell receptors could identify signatures of past pathogen exposure. Four to six DR-DQ haplotypes were handled as single units for association and clustering, since linkage in the cohort was strong. Of the 398 genotyped donors, roughly 76% were placed in the genetic ancestry cluster associated with self-reported Caucasian donors. The later analysis used no new phenotypic data to find candidate immune exposures, relying instead on TCR beta sequences and their occurrence across donors. Class I and class II HLA loci were covered by the typing at four-digit resolution. Approximately 310 gigabases of sequencing data and roughly 90 million unique TCR sequences were included in an early release covering about 700 HLA-typed donors. A later genetic analysis took genome-wide SNP genotypes for about three fifths of the 666 donors and used that subset as a discovery cohort. Among a few hundred genotyped donors of the cohort, an average of roughly 240,000 unique TCR beta nucleotide sequences were sequenced per donor, roughly 18% of them non-productive. Alongside the repertoire data, information on donor age, sex, ethnicity and CMV serostatus was compiled. All discovery cohort repertoires had been generated using a single sequencing platform. To predict cytomegalovirus infection status, the study combined high-throughput TCR immunosequencing, statistical association of individual TCRs with disease status, and machine learning. The number of typed donors differed by locus: roughly 620-630 for A, B, C, DRB1 and DQB1; some 500 for DQA1; some 590 for DPA1; and some 470 for DPB1. The study profiled the T cell repertoires of hundreds of subjects by immunosequencing and related them to cytomegalovirus serostatus. To decide whether each TCR beta V gene segment behaved as functional or pseudogenic, an earlier analysis of fewer than 750 of the donors relied on high-throughput TCR beta sequencing. A separate validation cohort of about 110 different subjects was used in addition to the 666-subject first cohort. Study-wide findings and limitations: HLA typing was unavailable for some donors at each locus, so association tests used only the typed subset. According to the authors, the approach could potentially be generalized to other disease states and immunological phenotypes. CMV serostatus was the only immune exposure information available for the cohort. Some IMGT-functional V segments, including TRBV6-2 and TRBV6-3, could not be told apart with the 87-base-pair reads, so those segments were excluded. Roughly uniform sequencing depth across donors was assumed in presence/absence analyses, although this assumption may not hold. According to a later genetic analysis, donors in an Asian-associated ancestry cluster had fewer N-insertions in productive TCRs than the approximately 700-donor mean. Correlated functional status among segregating V segments might reflect linkage disequilibrium, but an unknown experimental factor could not be ruled out. In a later analysis, HLA-associated TCR beta chains showed more clonal expansion and lower generation probabilities than non-associated chains that were equally common. When HLA alleles, especially DR and DQ, strongly co-occurred, TCR associations were difficult to assign to individual alleles. The sequencing pipeline was judged likely to have produced a cluster of highly shared sequence variants as a technical artifact. Most CMV-associated TCR beta chains appeared to be HLA-restricted in a later analysis, and the HLA associations seemed to be driven largely by CMV exposure. The classifier was reported to diagnose cytomegalovirus status with high specificity and sensitivity in both the original cohort and the validation cohort. Because counts were too low, about 18 rarely observed V segments, including chromosome 9 orphons, were excluded from the earlier analysis of under 650 of the donors. A further reported finding was that TCR beta sequences accurately predicted the HLA-A and HLA-B alleles for most subjects in the first cohort. A later analysis reported that several top co-occurrence clusters appeared linked to parvovirus B19, influenza, CMV and Epstein-Barr virus. A total of 150 to 200 TCR beta chains were listed by the study as associated with cytomegalovirus. In an earlier analysis of fewer than 750 of the donors, most TCR beta V segments were observed in productive rearrangements about 87% or about 30% of the time, broadly matching IMGT annotations. A later genetic analysis associated a missense DCLRE1C variant with V-gene and J-gene trimming of TCR beta chains, and an independent cohort replicated the association. This cohort had only TCR beta chains sequenced, and the lack of alpha or paired-chain data limited which features could be detected. A few of the identified cytomegalovirus-associated TCR beta chains were confirmed in vitro to be specific for cytomegalovirus antigens. Across donors, most TCR sequences were observed very rarely, whereas some public TCRs were present in many individuals. At a false discovery rate of 0.05, a later analysis linked 15,000 to 20,000 TCR beta sequences to specific HLA alleles. In a later analysis, TCR association rates were found to vary across HLA loci, with the most associated TCRs seen for DRB1 alleles and the fewest for HLA-C alleles.

The cohort comprised fewer than 750 healthy bone marrow donors. At the time of sampling, every cohort member was nominally healthy, though immune exposures that went unrecorded were likely present. The donor was CMV seronegative and was included in the group of a few hundred seronegative cohort members. Each donor provided a peripheral blood sample, and peripheral blood mononuclear cells were used for TCR beta sequencing. Genomic DNA was extracted from the blood cell samples with the Qiagen DNeasy Blood Extraction Kit. Comment on this clone: The target of this receptor is not known. One base away there is no much larger clone; base qualities are not given.

Sequences SGDLS (CDR1) and YYNGEE (CDR2) are obtained from the germline V gene. V is cut by 0 bases and J by 1 base, and the space between the germline ends is 13 bases. The CDR3 holds 16 amino acids from the cysteine to the phenylalanine. Only CDR3 DNA is held: 48 bases, read in frame from base 1. Receptor libraries were prepared by the immunoSEQ multiplex PCR assay. For the multiplex PCR, a mixture combining 60 forward primers for TCR Vbeta segments and 13 reverse primers for TCR Jbeta segments was used. A multiplex PCR assay on genomic DNA amplified the CDR3 region of rearranged TCR beta genes. The amplified TCR beta libraries were sequenced on the Illumina HiSeq System as 87-base-pair reads. As for the authors' bioinformatics: Across the 670 or so repertoires, a later analysis counted tens of millions of unique TCR beta chains, 9.5 million to 12 million of which were shared by at least two donors. Raw reads were error-corrected and collapsed into unique sequences with a nearest-neighbor algorithm that merged closely related sequences to remove PCR and sequencing errors. Alignment of CDR3 sequences to IMGT reference sequences was used to assign V, D and J gene segments. For a sequence to be retained, a match of at least six nucleotides to both a V gene segment and a J gene segment was required. A rearrangement was called productive if the CDR3 had no stop codons and remained in frame with V and J, and every other rearrangement was called non-productive. CDR3 was defined according to IMGT convention as the region running from the second conserved V-encoded cysteine to the conserved J-encoded phenylalanine. The earlier analysis of about 640 of the donors excluded any sequence lacking an unambiguous match to a single V gene segment. An earlier analysis of a few hundred of the donors called V segments functional above 56.7% productive rearrangements and segregating when the between-donor standard deviation exceeded 5%. A statistical classification framework was built for diagnosing cytomegalovirus status from the catalog of TCR beta chain sequences. In a later analysis, TCR nucleotide sequences were compared against IMGT/GENE-DB human TR gene sequences so that V and J genes could be assigned. The TCRdist pipeline was used in a later analysis to assign CDR3 sequences and most-parsimonious VDJ recombination scenarios. In a later analysis, each TCR beta chain was defined by its CDR3 amino acid sequence together with its V-gene family, and reads lacking a unique V-gene family were excluded. To address suspected cross-contamination and a sequencing artifact, a later analysis removed a few hundred highly shared, low-generation-probability nucleotide sequences. In a later analysis, a clonal expansion index for each public chain was calculated from normalized within-repertoire ranks of inferred template counts. A later analysis computed generation probabilities with a VDJ recombination model fitted to out-of-frame rearrangements, and checked the results against IGoR. In a later analysis, TCR-TCR, TCR-HLA and TCR-CMV co-occurrence was scored with hypergeometric tests, and a repertoire-size bias correction was applied to TCR pairs. A later analysis estimated false discovery rates by permuting HLA or CMV assignments 20 times. In a later analysis, co-occurring TCRs were grouped with DBSCAN, and TCRdist sequence similarity was added when clustering was performed within HLA-allele-positive subsets. Co-occurrence clustering excluded repertoires with fewer than 30,000 or more than 120,000 public chains, plus five with anomalous nucleotide sharing. This is the immuneACCESS table as TCRdb keeps it, with only in-frame sequences that have V and J called. A part of the clones is gone; compared with another copy, unresolved V genes explain less than half, and the rest is unexplained. That table is the source of V, J and clone size, and D and trimming were worked out from the DNA. For this sample there are about 110,000 clones; 73% appear just once. Approximately 0.9% of the sample belongs to the ten largest clones.

Recombination linked TRBV9 to TRBJ1-1; a tentative D call is TRBD1 (6 bases match). The sequence came from a woman in her twenties or thirties in good health and CMV-seronegative. The material sequenced was PBMCs. The encoded CDR3 is CASSVVVGQQNTEAFF. At the DNA level, the sequence is TGTGCCAGCAGCGTAGTAGTAGGACAGCAGAACACTGAAGCTTTCTTT.